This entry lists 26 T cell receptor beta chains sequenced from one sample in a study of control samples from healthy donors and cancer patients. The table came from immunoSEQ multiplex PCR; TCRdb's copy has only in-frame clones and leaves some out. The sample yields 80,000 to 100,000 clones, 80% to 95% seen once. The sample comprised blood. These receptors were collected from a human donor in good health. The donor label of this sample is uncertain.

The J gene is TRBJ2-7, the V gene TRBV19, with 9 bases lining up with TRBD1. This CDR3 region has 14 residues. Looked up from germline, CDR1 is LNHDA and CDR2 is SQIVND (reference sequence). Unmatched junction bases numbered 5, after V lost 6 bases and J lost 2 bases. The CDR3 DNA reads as TGTGCCAGTAGGTTGAGGGACAGGGCCTACGAGCAGTACTTC. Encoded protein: CASRLRDRAYEQYF.

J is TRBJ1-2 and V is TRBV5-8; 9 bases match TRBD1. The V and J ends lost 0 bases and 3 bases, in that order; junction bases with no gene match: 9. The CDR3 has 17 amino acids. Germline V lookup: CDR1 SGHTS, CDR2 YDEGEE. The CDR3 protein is CASSLAFDGTGHYGYTF. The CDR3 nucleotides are TGTGCCAGCAGCTTGGCCTTCGATGGGACAGGGCACTATGGCTACACCTTC.

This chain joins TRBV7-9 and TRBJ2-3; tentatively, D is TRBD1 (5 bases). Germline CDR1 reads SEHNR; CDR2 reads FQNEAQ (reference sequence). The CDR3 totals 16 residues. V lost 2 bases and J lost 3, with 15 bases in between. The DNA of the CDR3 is TGTGCCAGCAGCTTAAGGGGCGGCCTCGGAACAGATACGCAGTATTTT. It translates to CASSLRGGLGTDTQYF. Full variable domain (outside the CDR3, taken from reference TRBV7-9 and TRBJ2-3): DTGVSQNPRHKITKRGQNVTFRCDPISEHNRLYWYRQTLGQGPEFLTYFQNEAQLEKSRLLSDRFSAERPKGSFSTLEIQRTEQGDSAMYLCASSLRGGLGTDTQYFGPGTRLTVL.

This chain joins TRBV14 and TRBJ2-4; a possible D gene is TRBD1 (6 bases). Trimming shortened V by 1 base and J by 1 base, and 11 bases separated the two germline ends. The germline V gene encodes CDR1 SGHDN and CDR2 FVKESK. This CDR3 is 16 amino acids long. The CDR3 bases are TGTGCCAGCAGCCAAGGGGCAGGGGTCGCCAAAAACATTCAGTACTTC. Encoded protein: CASSQGAGVAKNIQYF.

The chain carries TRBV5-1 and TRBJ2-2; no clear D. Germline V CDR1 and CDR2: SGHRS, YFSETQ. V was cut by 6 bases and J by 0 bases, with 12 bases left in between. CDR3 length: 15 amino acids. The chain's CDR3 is CASTPLDPNTGELFF. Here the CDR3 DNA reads TGCGCCAGCACCCCCCTAGACCCGAACACCGGGGAGCTGTTTTTT.

CDR3 nucleotides: TGCGCCAGCAGGGGAGGGACAGGTCCCCGTAACGAGCAGTACGTC. As protein: CASRGGTGPRNEQYV. This chain links TRBV10-2 with TRBJ2-7; maybe TRBD1 (8 bases). The V gene's germline CDR1 is WSHSY and CDR2 SAAADI. With 6 bases removed from V and 5 bases from J, the gap between germline ends came to 20 bases. The CDR3 runs 15 residues.

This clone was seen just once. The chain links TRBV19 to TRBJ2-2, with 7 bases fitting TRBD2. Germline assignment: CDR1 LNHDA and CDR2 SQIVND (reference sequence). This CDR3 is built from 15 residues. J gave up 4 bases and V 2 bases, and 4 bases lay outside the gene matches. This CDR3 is CASSISGGGTGELFF. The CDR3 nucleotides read TGTGCCAGTAGTATATCTGGCGGGGGCACCGGGGAGCTGTTTTTT.

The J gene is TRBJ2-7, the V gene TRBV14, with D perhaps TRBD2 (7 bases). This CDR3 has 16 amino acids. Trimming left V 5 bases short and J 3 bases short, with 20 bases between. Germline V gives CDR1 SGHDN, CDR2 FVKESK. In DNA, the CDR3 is TGTGCCAGCAGCAAATCGGGGGGCCTAAACTTCTACGAGCAGTACGTC. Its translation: CASSKSGGLNFYEQYV.

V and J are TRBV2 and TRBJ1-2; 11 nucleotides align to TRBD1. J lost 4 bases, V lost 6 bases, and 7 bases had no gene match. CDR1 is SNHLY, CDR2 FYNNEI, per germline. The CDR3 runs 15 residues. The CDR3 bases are TGTGCCAGCAGCCTAGGGACAGGGGGGACCTATGGCTACACCTTC. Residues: CASSLGTGGTYGYTF.

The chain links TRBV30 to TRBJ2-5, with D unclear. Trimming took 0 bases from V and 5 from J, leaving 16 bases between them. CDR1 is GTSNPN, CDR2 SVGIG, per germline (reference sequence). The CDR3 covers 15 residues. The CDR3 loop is CAWSVSVRLGETQYF. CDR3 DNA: TGTGCCTGGAGTGTGTCGGTCCGACTCGGGGAGACCCAGTACTTC.

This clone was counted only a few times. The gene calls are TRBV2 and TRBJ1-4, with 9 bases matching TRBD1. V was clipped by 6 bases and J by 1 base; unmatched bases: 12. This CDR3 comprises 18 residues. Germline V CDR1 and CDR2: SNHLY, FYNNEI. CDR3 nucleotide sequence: TGTGCCAGCAGGGTAACCCGGGACAGGGTTCTAACTAATGAAAAACTGTTTTTT. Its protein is CASRVTRDRVLTNEKLFF.

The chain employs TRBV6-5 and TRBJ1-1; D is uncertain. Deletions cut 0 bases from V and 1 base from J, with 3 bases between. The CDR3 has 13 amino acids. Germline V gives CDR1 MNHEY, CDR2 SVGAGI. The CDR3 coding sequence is TGTGCCAGCAGTTACTCCCAGAACACTGAAGCTTTCTTT. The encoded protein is CASSYSQNTEAFF.

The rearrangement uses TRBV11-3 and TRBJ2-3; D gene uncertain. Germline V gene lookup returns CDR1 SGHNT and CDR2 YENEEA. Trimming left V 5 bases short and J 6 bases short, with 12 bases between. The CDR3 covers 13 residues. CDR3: CASSQTTWDTQYF. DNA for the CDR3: TGTGCCAGCAGCCAAACCACATGGGATACGCAGTATTTT.

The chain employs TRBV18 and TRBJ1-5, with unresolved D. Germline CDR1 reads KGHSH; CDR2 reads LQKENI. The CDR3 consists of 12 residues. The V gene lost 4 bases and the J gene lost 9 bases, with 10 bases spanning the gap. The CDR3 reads CASSHPEGPQHF. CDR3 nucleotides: TGTGCCAGCTCACACCCGGAGGGGCCCCAGCATTTT. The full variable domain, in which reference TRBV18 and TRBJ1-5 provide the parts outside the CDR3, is NAGVMQNPRHLVRRRGQEARLRCSPMKGHSHVYWYRQLPEEGLKFMVYLQKENIIDESGMPKERFSAEFPKEGPSILRIQQVVRGDSAAYFCASSHPEGPQHFGDGTRLSIL.

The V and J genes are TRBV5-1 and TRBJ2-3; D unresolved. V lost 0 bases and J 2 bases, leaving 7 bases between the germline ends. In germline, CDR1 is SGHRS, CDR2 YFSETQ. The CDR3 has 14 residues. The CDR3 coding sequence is TGCGCCAGCAGCTTGGCCCTTCTCACAGATACGCAGTATTTT. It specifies CASSLALLTDTQYF.

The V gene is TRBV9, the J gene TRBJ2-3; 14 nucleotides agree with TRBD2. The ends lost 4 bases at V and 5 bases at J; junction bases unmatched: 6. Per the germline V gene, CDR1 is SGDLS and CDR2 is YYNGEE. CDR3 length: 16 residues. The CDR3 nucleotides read TGTGCCAGCAGCACGACTAGCGGGGGGGCAGGAGATACGCAGTATTTT. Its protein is CASSTTSGGAGDTQYF.

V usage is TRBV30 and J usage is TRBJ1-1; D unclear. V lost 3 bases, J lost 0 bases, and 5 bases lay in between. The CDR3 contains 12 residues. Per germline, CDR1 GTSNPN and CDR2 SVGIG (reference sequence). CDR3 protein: CAWSGLNTEAFF. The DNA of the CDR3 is TGTGCCTGGAGCGGTTTGAACACTGAAGCTTTCTTT.

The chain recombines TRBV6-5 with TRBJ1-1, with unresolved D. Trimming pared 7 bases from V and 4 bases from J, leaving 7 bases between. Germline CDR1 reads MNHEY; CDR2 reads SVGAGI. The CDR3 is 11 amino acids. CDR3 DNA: TGTGCCAGCACTGTCCGCACTGAAGCTTTCTTT. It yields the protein CASTVRTEAFF.

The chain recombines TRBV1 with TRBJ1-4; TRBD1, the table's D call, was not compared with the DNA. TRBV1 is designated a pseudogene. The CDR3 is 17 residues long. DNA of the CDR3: TGCACCAGCAGCCAAGATTCAACAGCTGCAACTAATGAAAAACTGTTTTTT. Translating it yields CTSSQDSTAATNEKLFF.

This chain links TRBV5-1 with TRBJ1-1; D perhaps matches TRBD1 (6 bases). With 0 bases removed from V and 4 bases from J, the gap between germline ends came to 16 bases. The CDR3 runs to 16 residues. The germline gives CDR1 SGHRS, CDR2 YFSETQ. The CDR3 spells CASSLGGQGTATEAFF. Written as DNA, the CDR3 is TGCGCCAGCAGCTTGGGGGGCCAGGGGACGGCCACTGAAGCTTTCTTT.

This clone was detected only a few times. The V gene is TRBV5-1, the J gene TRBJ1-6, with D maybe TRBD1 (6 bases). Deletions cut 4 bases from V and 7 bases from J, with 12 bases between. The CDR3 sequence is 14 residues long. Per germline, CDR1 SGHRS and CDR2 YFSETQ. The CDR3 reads CASSLGQNNSPLHF. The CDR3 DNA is TGCGCCAGCAGCCTTGGACAGAACAATTCACCCCTCCACTTT.

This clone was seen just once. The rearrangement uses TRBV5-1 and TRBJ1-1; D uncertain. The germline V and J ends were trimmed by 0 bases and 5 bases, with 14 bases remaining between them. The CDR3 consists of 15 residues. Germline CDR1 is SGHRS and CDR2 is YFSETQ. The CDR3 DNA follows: TGCGCCAGCAGCTTGGCCACCGCGGTTGTTACTGAAGCTTTCTTT. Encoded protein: CASSLATAVVTEAFF.

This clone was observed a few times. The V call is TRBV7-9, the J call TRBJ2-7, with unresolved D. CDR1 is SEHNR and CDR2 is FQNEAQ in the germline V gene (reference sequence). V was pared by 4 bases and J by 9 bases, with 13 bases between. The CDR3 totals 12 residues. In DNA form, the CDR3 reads TGTGCCAGCAGCTCCGACACCGGCGGGCAGTACGTC. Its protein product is CASSSDTGGQYV.

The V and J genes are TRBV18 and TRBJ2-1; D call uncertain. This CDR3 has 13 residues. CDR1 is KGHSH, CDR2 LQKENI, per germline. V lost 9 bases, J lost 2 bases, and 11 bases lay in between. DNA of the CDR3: TGTGCCAGTTACAAGGTTACCTACAATGAGCAGTTCTTC. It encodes CASYKVTYNEQFF.

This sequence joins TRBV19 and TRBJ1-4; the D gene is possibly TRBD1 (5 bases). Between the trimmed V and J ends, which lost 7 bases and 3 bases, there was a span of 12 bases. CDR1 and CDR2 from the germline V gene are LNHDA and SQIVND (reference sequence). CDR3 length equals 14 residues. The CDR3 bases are TGTGCCAGTAAGGAGGGACTCGCTAATGAAAAACTGTTTTTT. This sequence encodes CASKEGLANEKLFF.

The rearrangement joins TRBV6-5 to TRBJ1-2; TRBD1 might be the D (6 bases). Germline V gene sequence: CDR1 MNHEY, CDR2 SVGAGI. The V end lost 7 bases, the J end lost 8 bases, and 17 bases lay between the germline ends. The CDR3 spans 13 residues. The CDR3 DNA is TGTGCCAGCAAAACTAGGGGGACTTACGGCTACACCTTC. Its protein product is CASKTRGTYGYTF.